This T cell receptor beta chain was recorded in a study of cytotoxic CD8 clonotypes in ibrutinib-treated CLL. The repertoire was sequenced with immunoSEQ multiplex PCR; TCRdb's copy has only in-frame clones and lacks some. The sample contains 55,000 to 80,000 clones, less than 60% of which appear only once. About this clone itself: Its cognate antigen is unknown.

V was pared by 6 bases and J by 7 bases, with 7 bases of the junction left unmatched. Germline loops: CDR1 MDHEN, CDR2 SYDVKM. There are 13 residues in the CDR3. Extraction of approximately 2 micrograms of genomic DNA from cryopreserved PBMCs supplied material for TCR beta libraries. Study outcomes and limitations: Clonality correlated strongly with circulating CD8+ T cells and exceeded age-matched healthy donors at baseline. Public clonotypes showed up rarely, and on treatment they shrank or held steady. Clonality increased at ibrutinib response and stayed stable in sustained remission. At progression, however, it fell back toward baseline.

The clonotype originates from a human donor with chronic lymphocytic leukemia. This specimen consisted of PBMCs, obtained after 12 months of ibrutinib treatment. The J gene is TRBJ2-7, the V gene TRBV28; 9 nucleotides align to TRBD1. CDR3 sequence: CASRGDRAREQYF. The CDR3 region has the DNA TGTGCCAGCAGGGGGGACAGGGCTCGGGAGCAGTACTTC.